This section outlines one T cell receptor (beta chain) sequence together with its context. The antigen is not known. The CDR3 contains 15 residues. With 7 bases removed from V and 1 base from J, the gap between germline ends came to 15 bases. CDR1 is SGHRS and CDR2 is YFSETQ in the germline V gene. This sample is drawn from a study of shared clonotypes between healthy human individuals. Study as a whole: Sampling drew on donors who were a couple of women and a few men aged 18 to 49. Study results and caveats: Researchers sampled blood only, noting tissue repertoires likely differ.

Once extracted for a subset, genomic DNA was divided evenly among several immunoSEQ plates. About 30,000 T cell genomes, or 200 to 250 ng DNA, went into the sorted-subset replicate PCRs. Clones were sequenced by immunoSEQ multiplex PCR, and TCRdb holds only the in-frame ones, with some missing. Of some 630,000 clones listed, less than 80% are singletons. The TCR was taken from a woman aged 30 to 39 in good health. The chain combines TRBV5-1 with TRBJ1-5; a possible D gene is TRBD1 (5 bases). The source material was memory CD4+ T cells sorted from blood. Subset indicated: CD45RA-negative fraction. The CDR3 DNA is TGCGCCAGCCAAGACAGACCAGGGAGCAATCAGCCCCAGCATTTT. This encodes CASQDRPGSNQPQHF.